These 26 T cell receptor beta chains came from one sample sequenced in a study of CD8 T cells in ankylosing spondylitis. No antigen is known for these receptors. Study findings and constraints: It appeared that ankylosing spondylitis blood was characterized by a TCR beta motif of under ten highly homologous variants.

TCRdb analysed the 5' RACE reads with MiXCR anew, one entry per CDR3 protein. The repertoire has about 750,000 distinct CDR3 sequences, 15% to 20% of them found once; the top ten carry 15% to 20%. Sequenced: blood, either unsorted or a sorted T cell fraction (not recorded which). These receptors were taken from a male donor with ankylosing spondylitis.

The chain is built from TRBV5-6 and TRBJ2-5, with a weak D call TRBD1 (5 bases). Trimming pared 1 base from V and 5 bases from J, leaving 9 bases between. The germline V gene encodes CDR1 SGHDT and CDR2 YYEEEE. There are 13 residues in the CDR3. CDR3 in DNA: TGTGCCAGCAGCTTGAATGGGGCGGAGACCCAGTACTTC. Translation: CASSLNGAETQYF.

The V call is TRBV7-2, the J call TRBJ1-3, with unresolved D. CDR1 is SGHTA, CDR2 FQGNSA, per germline. This CDR3 is 15 amino acids long. Trimming took off 1 base at V and 5 bases at J, with 12 bases between the two ends. In DNA form, the CDR3 reads TGTGCCAGCAGCTTAGACATTTCTGGGCGAAACACCATATATTTT. Translating it yields CASSLDISGRNTIYF.

The rearrangement joins TRBV12-3 or TRBV12-4 to TRBJ1-6; D gene ambiguous. Trimming pared 8 bases from V and 7 bases from J, leaving 9 bases between. CDR3 length: 12 amino acids. The CDR3 bases are TGTGCCAGCCAGGACGGAAATTCACCCCTCCACTTT. This encodes CASQDGNSPLHF.

The chain uses TRBV12-3 or TRBV12-4 and TRBJ1-6, with D uncertain. Trimming removed 5 bases from V and 6 bases from J, with 8 bases in between. This CDR3 spans 13 amino acids. The CDR3 region is CASSPEANSPLHF. The CDR3 DNA sequence: TGTGCCAGCAGTCCCGAGGCTAATTCACCCCTCCACTTT.

This chain joins TRBV20-1 and TRBJ2-7, with 9 bases aligning to TRBD2. This CDR3 spans 17 amino acids. The V gene end was trimmed by 7 bases and the J gene end by 0 bases; junction bases not matched to a gene: 16. Germline CDR1 is DFQATT and CDR2 is SNEGSKA (reference sequence). CDR3 residues: CSVTGTSHRPSSYEQYF. The DNA for the CDR3 is TGCAGTGTAACCGGGACTAGCCACCGCCCGAGCTCCTACGAGCAGTACTTC.

Details on this clonotype: A read error may produce the germline difference seen at one junction end. The CDR3 sequence is CACSPPPHREGDQPQHF. CDR3 sequence (DNA): TGTGCCTGCAGTCCTCCTCCCCACAGGGAAGGCGATCAGCCCCAGCATTTT. The gene calls are TRBV12-3 or TRBV12-4 and TRBJ1-5, with a weak D call TRBD1 (6 bases). The length of the CDR3 is 17 residues.

This clonotype was observed many times. The chain employs TRBV6-4 and TRBJ1-1; D ambiguous. Trimming pared 3 bases from V and 1 base from J, leaving 6 bases between. The CDR3 has 13 residues. The V gene's germline CDR1 is MRHNA and CDR2 SNTAGT. The CDR3 region is CASSETGNTEAFF. CDR3 DNA: TGTGCCAGCAGTGAAACGGGGAACACTGAAGCTTTCTTT.

This chain connects TRBV7-2 to TRBJ2-4; possible D gene TRBD1, 6 bases. This CDR3 spans 15 amino acids. Trimming pared 3 bases from V and 0 bases from J, leaving 9 bases between. The germline V gene encodes CDR1 SGHTA and CDR2 FQGNSA. This chain's CDR3 is CASSLGHLAKNIQYF. CDR3 sequence (DNA): TGTGCCAGCAGCTTGGGACACCTAGCCAAAAACATTCAGTACTTC.

For the CDR3, the DNA is TGTGCCAGCAGGCTAGCGGGAGTGCTCACAGATACGCAGTATTTT. This codes for CASRLAGVLTDTQYF. The chain couples TRBV7-2 to TRBJ2-3, with 10 bases aligning to TRBD2. The CDR3 spans 15 residues. The V gene end was trimmed by 6 bases and the J gene end by 2 bases; junction bases not matched to a gene: 5. Looked up from germline, CDR1 is SGHTA and CDR2 is FQGNSA.

This clonotype was observed a few times. The J gene is TRBJ2-3, the V gene TRBV21-1; TRBD2, the table's D call, lacks a check against the DNA. TRBV21-1 is marked as a pseudogene. This CDR3 contains 16 residues. The CDR3 sequence is CASSKGVLAGGRTQYF. The CDR3 nucleotides read TGTGCCAGCAGCAAAGGGGTACTAGCGGGAGGGCGAACGCAGTATTTT.

There are a few counts of this clonotype. Compared with germline, one end of the junction differs, possibly owing to a read error. The chain has TRBV5-5 and TRBJ1-5, with a possible D match to TRBD1 (5 bases). The CDR3 has 15 residues. Germline V gives CDR1 SGHKS, CDR2 YYEKEE (reference sequence). The CDR3 reads CASSPGAGPNHPQHF. As DNA, the CDR3 is TGTGCCAGCAGCCCCGGGGCGGGCCCGAATCACCCCCAGCATTTT.

The sample holds a few counts of this clonotype. This chain uses TRBV10-3 with TRBJ2-7, with 9 bases lining up with TRBD1. The CDR3 totals 14 residues. V trimming: 2 bases; J trimming: 5 bases; junction bases outside the gene matches: 4. The germline V gene encodes CDR1 ENHRY and CDR2 SYGVKD. Written as DNA, the CDR3 is TGTGCCATCAGTGAGACAGGGGGCATGGACGAGCAGTACTTC. Protein: CAISETGGMDEQYF.

The CDR3 loop reads CSAHIAGSYEQYF. The CDR3, as DNA: TGCAGCGCCCACATAGCGGGCTCCTACGAGCAGTACTTC. The J gene is TRBJ2-7, the V gene TRBV29-1; TRBD2 agrees at 7 bases. Germline assignment: CDR1 SQVTM and CDR2 ANQGSEA. The CDR3 totals 13 residues. With V trimmed by 7 bases and J by 0 bases, 6 bases remained unmatched.

The chain recombines TRBV20-1 with TRBJ1-1; D is unclear. Germline CDR1 and CDR2: DFQATT and SNEGSKA (reference sequence). The CDR3 contains 16 residues. V lost 0 bases, J lost 0 bases, and 14 bases lay in between. As DNA, the CDR3 is TGCAGTGCTAGAGATGCAATCTGGGCGTTGAACACTGAAGCTTTCTTT. It translates to CSARDAIWALNTEAFF.

The J gene is TRBJ1-2, the V gene TRBV12-3 or TRBV12-4, with D perhaps matching TRBD1 (5 bases). V lost 3 bases and J lost 2, with 10 bases in between. The CDR3 contains 14 residues. In nucleotides, the CDR3 is TGTGCCAGCAGTTTTCGTTACAGGAACTATGGCTACACCTTC. Amino acids: CASSFRYRNYGYTF.

This clonotype was counted only a few times. V and J are TRBV3-1 and TRBJ1-1, with D perhaps matching TRBD1 (6 bases). CDR1 LGHDT and CDR2 YNNKEL come from the germline V gene (reference sequence). The V end lost 5 bases, the J end lost 4 bases, and 17 bases lay between the germline ends. This CDR3 has 15 amino acids. CDR3 residues: CASSVTAGGGTEAFF. The CDR3, as DNA: TGTGCCAGCAGCGTAACGGCCGGGGGCGGCACTGAAGCTTTCTTT.

This clonotype was counted between two and nine times. The CDR3 loop is CASSPPRDAYGYTF. CDR3 DNA: TGTGCCAGCAGCCCCCCCCGGGACGCCTATGGCTACACCTTC. This chain uses TRBV7-9 with TRBJ1-2, with D maybe TRBD1 (5 bases). This CDR3 is built from 14 residues. Germline V lookup: CDR1 SEHNR, CDR2 FQNEAQ (reference sequence). Trimming cost V 5 bases and J 4 bases, with 14 bases left between them.

The V gene is TRBV7-9, the J gene TRBJ1-2, with TRBD1 identical over 7 bases. Trimming cost V 5 bases and J 7 bases; bases outside gene matches: 16. CDR3 size: 16 residues. Germline CDR1 reads SEHNR; CDR2 reads FQNEAQ (reference sequence). The CDR3 sequence is CASSPSVVRTGAGYTF. For the CDR3, the DNA is TGTGCCAGCAGCCCTTCTGTCGTCAGGACAGGCGCTGGCTACACCTTC. Together with reference TRBV7-9 and TRBJ1-2, the CDR3 gives the full variable domain: DTGVSQNPRHKITKRGQNVTFRCDPISEHNRLYWYRQTLGQGPEFLTYFQNEAQLEKSRLLSDRFSAERPKGSFSTLEIQRTEQGDSAMYLCASSPSVVRTGAGYTFGSGTRLTVV.

This chain connects TRBV18 to TRBJ1-2, with D perhaps TRBD1 (5 bases). V was trimmed by 6 bases and J by 8 bases, leaving 19 bases between them. The CDR3 sequence is 14 residues long. The germline V gene has CDR1 KGHSH and CDR2 LQKENI. The CDR3 DNA is TGTGCCAGCTCCCCTACCTCCAGGGCAGGAGGCTACACCTTC. It yields the protein CASSPTSRAGGYTF.

This clonotype was picked up a small number of times. J is TRBJ1-1 and V is TRBV29-1; no clear D. Trimming left V 2 bases short and J 1 base short, with 8 bases between. Germline-derived CDR1 and CDR2 are SQVTM and ANQGSEA. The length of the CDR3 is 13 residues. In nucleotides, the CDR3 is TGCAGCGTTGAATGGCAGGAGAACACTGAAGCTTTCTTT. Translation: CSVEWQENTEAFF.

This clonotype has more than one count but fewer than ten. DNA for the CDR3: TGTGCCAGCAGGGGTCTTGGGGGCTACACCTTC. Amino acid sequence: CASRGLGGYTF. The V and J genes are TRBV12-3 or TRBV12-4 and TRBJ1-2; D unclear. The V and J ends lost 6 bases and 8 bases respectively, with 10 bases between them. This CDR3 spans 11 amino acids.

This clonotype was observed once. This chain joins TRBV19 and TRBJ1-4, with a weak D call TRBD1 (6 bases). The CDR3 loop spans 15 amino acids. The V gene's germline CDR1 is LNHDA and CDR2 SQIVND (reference sequence). Trimming took off 5 bases at V and 4 bases at J, with 14 bases between the two ends. The CDR3 bases are TGTGCCAGTAGTCCGATACAGGGACGTAATGAAAAACTGTTTTTT. This translates into CASSPIQGRNEKLFF.

The chain carries TRBV28 and TRBJ2-7; D is undetermined. Trimming shortened V by 8 bases and J by 4 bases, and 12 bases separated the two germline ends. CDR1 and CDR2 (germline): MDHEN, SYDVKM. The CDR3 spans 12 residues. This CDR3 reads CASGLGKYEQYF. CDR3 nucleotide sequence: TGTGCCAGCGGGTTGGGGAAATACGAGCAGTACTTC.

The genes are TRBV11-2 and TRBJ1-3; D is possibly TRBD1 (6 bases). Germline-derived CDR1 and CDR2 are SGHAT and FQNNGV. The germline V and J ends were trimmed by 4 bases and 3 bases, with 13 bases remaining between them. The CDR3 is made up of 15 amino acids. The CDR3 DNA reads as TGTGCCAGCAGCTCTACAGGGTTAGGTGGAAACACCATATATTTT. This gives the protein CASSSTGLGGNTIYF.

At least ten counts were recorded for this clonotype. The V and J genes are TRBV9 and TRBJ2-2; D is unresolved. Germline V lookup: CDR1 SGDLS, CDR2 YYNGEE. Trimming removed 3 bases at V and 0 bases at J, with 15 bases between. This CDR3 has 17 residues. The CDR3 region has the DNA TGTGCCAGCAGCGAAAACCCTGCGTTCGCGAACACCGGGGAGCTGTTTTTT. Protein: CASSENPAFANTGELFF.

This clonotype turned up a few times. The V call is TRBV7-9, the J call TRBJ1-5; no firm D call. Trimming removed 5 bases at V and 1 base at J, with 3 bases between. From germline, CDR1 is SEHNR and CDR2 FQNEAQ (reference sequence). This CDR3 is 12 amino acids long. CDR3 DNA: TGTGCCAGCAGCACGAGCAATCAGCCCCAGCATTTT. Encoded protein: CASSTSNQPQHF.